What follows describes a single T cell receptor (beta chain). These data originate in a study of shared T cell receptors in the human thymus. The V end lost 9 bases, the J end lost 10 bases, and 19 bases lay between the germline ends. The CDR3 sequence is 14 residues long. Germline CDR1 MGHDK, CDR2 SYGVNS. Profiled with immunoSEQ multiplex PCR; TCRdb holds only in-frame clones, not every one. The sample records hundreds of thousands of clones, approximately 85% being singletons. These same records also appear under a second study, on human thymus T cells. That source reports: Resected material from corrective heart surgery provided the thymus tissue analysed. Usage of V and J genes appeared biased in thymic and blood repertoires.

The source is a girl in the first two years of life with a congenital heart defect. V gene TRBV25-1 combines with J gene TRBJ1-6, with D hard to call. Sequenced: thymocytes. Here the CDR3 DNA reads TGTGCCAGTCAAAGCGGTCCCCCGTTGTCACCCCTCCACTTT. Translating gives CASQSGPPLSPLHF.